The clone carrying this T cell receptor (beta chain) has more than one count but fewer than ten. Its specificity is not known. CDR1 is MGHDK, CDR2 SYGVNS, per germline. The CDR3 extends over 16 amino acids. V was pared by 2 bases and J by 4 bases, with 18 bases between. RNA transcripts provided the source from which TCR beta CDR3 regions were amplified. When the TCR CDR3 underwent first-round RT-PCR, the HTBI primer set was used. TCRdb reprocessed the multiplex PCR reads via MiXCR and lists one record per CDR3 protein. The sample holds a few hundred thousand distinct CDR3 sequences, over 35% seen once. These data come from a study of T cells in Graves' hyperthyroidism and ophthalmopathy. General study results and limits: A model using 13 V-J features told ophthalmopathy apart from stable hyperthyroidism. Ophthalmopathy prediction by the model preceded onset by a median about 6 months.

The chain combines TRBV25-1 with TRBJ2-7; D is perhaps TRBD1 (5 bases). Specimen: peripheral blood or thyroid tissue (not recorded which). The receptor was derived from an adult woman with Graves' disease, either hyperthyroidism or ophthalmopathy (not recorded which). As DNA, the CDR3 is TGTGCCAGCAGTGAAGTGGGAAGATGGGGCGTTTACGAGCAGTACTTC. Amino acids: CASSEVGRWGVYEQYF.